This T cell receptor beta chain was sequenced in a study of T cells in localized non-small cell lung cancer. Whole-study findings and limits: In uninvolved adjacent lung, T cell clonality reached its highest value, exceeding tumor.

Details on this clone: Antigen specificity is unknown.

V dropped 0 bases and J dropped 4; count of bases not matched to a gene: 2. The CDR3 has 14 amino acids. Germline assignment: CDR1 SGHRS and CDR2 YFSETQ. The method was immunoSEQ multiplex PCR; TCRdb's version includes in-frame clones alone and lacks a portion of them. Of 1,300 to 1,500 clones in the sample, roughly 40% were seen once. The sequence came from a male donor aged 60 or older with stage I squamous cell lung carcinoma. The rearrangement links TRBV5-1 to TRBJ1-1, with 8 bases matching TRBD1. Sample: lung tumor tissue, taken before any cancer treatment. CDR3 sequence (DNA): TGCGCCAGCAGCTTGGACAGGGGGGGCACTGAAGCTTTCTTT. Its protein product is CASSLDRGGTEAFF.